A single sample gave rise to the 27 T cell receptor beta chains below, sequenced in a study of CD8+ T cells in alopecia areata. Extraction and reverse transcription of RNA yielded cDNA as the sequencing template. Produced via immunoSEQ multiplex PCR; TCRdb's table is partial and in-frame only. The data show about 120,000 clones, with 55% to 70% seen just once and around 2.7% held by the top ten. Material: CD4+ T cells sorted from blood. The source is a human donor in good health.

The rearrangement joins TRBV29-1 to TRBJ2-3; D unclear. Germline loops: CDR1 SQVTM, CDR2 ANQGSEA. The length of the CDR3 is 12 residues. Trimming took off 4 bases at V and 2 bases at J, with 7 bases between the two ends. CDR3 in DNA: TGCAGCGTTGGAGAGAACACAGATACGCAGTATTTT. It specifies CSVGENTDTQYF.

This clone has only a few counts. V and J are TRBV7-6 and TRBJ1-6, with D unclear. The CDR3 is 13 amino acids. V gave up 1 base and J gave up 7 bases, with 5 bases separating them. Germline V gene sequence: CDR1 SGHVS, CDR2 FNYEAQ. The CDR3 DNA follows: TGTGCCAGCAGCTTAGATCAGAATTCACCCCTCCACTTT. It encodes CASSLDQNSPLHF. The whole variable domain, filled in from reference TRBV7-6 and TRBJ1-6, reads GAGVSQSPRYKVTKRGQDVALRCDPISGHVSLYWYRQALGQGPEFLTYFNYEAQQDKSGLPNDRFSAERPEGSISTLTIQRTEQRDSAMYRCASSLDQNSPLHFGNGTRLTVT.

This clone was observed a few times. The V call is TRBV29-1, the J call TRBJ2-5, with D perhaps matching TRBD1 or TRBD2 (5 bases each). Germline-derived CDR1 and CDR2 are SQVTM and ANQGSEA. The V end was cut by 7 bases, the J end by 7 bases, with 16 bases between. This CDR3 comprises 12 residues. The CDR3: CSGTRDPGTQYF. The CDR3, as DNA: TGCAGCGGTACCCGGGACCCGGGGACCCAGTACTTC.

J is TRBJ2-7 and V is TRBV6-5; D possibly corresponds to TRBD1 (5 bases). This CDR3 spans 16 amino acids. Trimming pared 0 bases from V and 6 bases from J, leaving 18 bases between. From germline, CDR1 is MNHEY and CDR2 SVGAGI. The CDR3 DNA reads TGTGCCAGCAGTTACTCCCCAGGCAGGGTCTGGCCCGAGCAGTACTTC. It is translated as CASSYSPGRVWPEQYF.

This clone appeared a few times. The chain employs TRBV29-1 and TRBJ2-2; 11 bases align to TRBD1. This CDR3 is built from 15 residues. V lost 6 bases, J lost 3 bases, and 6 bases stayed unmatched. In germline, CDR1 is SQVTM, CDR2 ANQGSEA. CDR3 sequence: CSVGTGGFDTGELFF. The CDR3 nucleotides are TGCAGCGTGGGGACAGGGGGTTTCGACACCGGGGAGCTGTTTTTT.

The V gene is TRBV9, the J gene TRBJ2-5; TRBD2 might be the D (5 bases). The CDR3 totals 14 residues. V was pared by 0 bases and J by 8 bases, with 14 bases between. Per germline, CDR1 SGDLS and CDR2 YYNGEE. As DNA, the CDR3 is TGTGCCAGCAGCGTAGGAGGGAGAAGAGAAACCCAGTACTTC. This codes for CASSVGGRRETQYF.

About this clone itself: The sample holds other DNA sequences that translate to the same CDR3. This chain joins TRBV29-1 and TRBJ1-1, with a tentative D call TRBD1 (5 bases). The CDR3 length is 12 residues. CDR1 is SQVTM, CDR2 ANQGSEA, per germline. V shed 6 bases and J shed 0 bases, with 8 bases lying between them. This CDR3 reads CSVARVNTEAFF. Written as DNA, the CDR3 is TGCAGCGTAGCCAGGGTGAACACTGAAGCTTTCTTT.

This clone was counted a few times. This chain joins TRBV6-1 and TRBJ1-5; no clear D gene. The V gene lost 1 base and the J gene lost 3 bases, with 7 bases spanning the gap. The CDR3 is 14 amino acids. From germline, CDR1 is MNHNS and CDR2 SASEGT. CDR3 bases: TGTGCCAGCAGTGAAGAAAGGGCCAATCAGCCCCAGCATTTT. This gives the protein CASSEERANQPQHF.

In its sample, this clone was seen a few times. The rearrangement uses TRBV27 and TRBJ1-6; D gene uncertain. V dropped 5 bases and J dropped 6 bases, with 20 bases sitting between them. CDR3 length: 17 amino acids. CDR1 and CDR2 (germline): MNHEY, SMNVEV (reference sequence). The CDR3 DNA follows: TGTGCCAGCAGTGTCACGAGGGTGAGGGCCGCTAATTCACCCCTCCACTTT. Its protein is CASSVTRVRAANSPLHF.

The CDR3 bases are TGTGCCAGCAGCTTCGGGACAGTCTCCTACGAGCAGTACTTC. Encoded protein: CASSFGTVSYEQYF. The chain recombines TRBV7-9 with TRBJ2-7; 7 bases are a match to TRBD1. This CDR3 is 14 amino acids long. Germline lookup yields CDR1 SEHNR and CDR2 FQNEAQ (reference sequence). The J segment lost 0 bases and the V segment lost 3 bases, leaving 2 bases of the junction unmatched.

The chain uses TRBV27 and TRBJ1-1, with D unclear. Germline assignment: CDR1 MNHEY and CDR2 SMNVEV (reference sequence). The length of the CDR3 is 14 residues. The V end was cut by 4 bases, the J end by 4 bases, with 13 bases between. The CDR3 loop reads CASSSPGFPTEAFF. Written as DNA, the CDR3 is TGTGCCAGCAGTTCCCCGGGATTCCCCACTGAAGCTTTCTTT.

This clone appeared a few times. This chain uses TRBV4-1 with TRBJ1-2, with no clear D. The CDR3 extends over 16 amino acids. CDR1 and CDR2 from the germline V gene are MGHRA and YSYEKL. V was shortened by 0 bases and J by 4 bases, with 15 bases between the two germline ends. The CDR3 DNA sequence: TGCGCCAGCAGCCAAGAAGGTGGACTTAAGGTCTATGGCTACACCTTC. Translated, it gives CASSQEGGLKVYGYTF.

The rearrangement uses TRBV30 and TRBJ2-7; tentative D call: TRBD1 (7 bases). V was cut by 4 bases and J by 9 bases, with 25 bases left in between. The V gene's germline CDR1 is GTSNPN and CDR2 SVGIG (reference sequence). This CDR3 has 15 amino acids. CDR3 protein: CAWNTIQGRFTRQYF. CDR3 in DNA: TGTGCCTGGAACACTATACAGGGGAGGTTTACGAGGCAGTACTTC.

CDR3 sequence (DNA): TGTGCCAGCAGTTATCCCGGGACAGGAAACACAGATACGCAGTATTTT. It translates to CASSYPGTGNTDTQYF. The rearrangement links TRBV6-6 to TRBJ2-3; 8 bases match TRBD1. The CDR3 sequence is 16 residues long. The V segment lost 3 bases and the J segment 2 bases; nucleotides outside the gene matches: 7. The V gene's germline CDR1 is MNHNY and CDR2 SVGAGI (reference sequence).

The chain employs TRBV29-1 and TRBJ1-1; 7 positions agree with TRBD1. This CDR3 spans 13 amino acids. The germline V gene has CDR1 SQVTM and CDR2 ANQGSEA. V gave up 7 bases and J gave up 0 bases; unmatched junction bases: 5. This CDR3 is CSAGGQMNTEAFF. CDR3 bases: TGCAGCGCTGGGGGACAGATGAACACTGAAGCTTTCTTT. Combining the CDR3 with reference TRBV29-1 and TRBJ1-1 gives the whole variable domain SAVISQKPSRDICQRGTSLTIQCQVDSQVTMMFWYRQQPGQSLTLIATANQGSEATYESGFVIDKFPISRPNLTFSTLTVSNMSPEDSSIYLCSAGGQMNTEAFFGQGTRLTVV.

The V call is TRBV2, the J call TRBJ2-3; D not certain. V shed 5 bases and J shed 4 bases, with 16 bases lying between them. The CDR3 contains 15 residues. Germline assignment: CDR1 SNHLY and CDR2 FYNNEI. Here the CDR3 reads CASSPSGPSADTQYF. CDR3 sequence (DNA): TGTGCCAGCAGTCCCAGTGGCCCTTCGGCAGATACGCAGTATTTT.

The chain uses TRBV5-6 and TRBJ2-1, with unresolved D. Trimming removed 5 bases at V and 7 bases at J, with 10 bases between. Germline CDR1 and CDR2: SGHDT and YYEEEE. This CDR3 is 12 amino acids long. The CDR3 coding sequence is TGTGCCAGCAGTAGATCGAGGAATGAGCAGTTCTTC. Its protein product is CASSRSRNEQFF.

The chain couples TRBV4-1 to TRBJ1-5; D ambiguous. There are 15 residues in the CDR3. Germline-derived CDR1 and CDR2 are MGHRA and YSYEKL. V lost 0 bases to trimming and J lost 0 bases, with 6 bases between them. The CDR3 region is CASSQDGLSNQPQHF. The CDR3 DNA reads TGCGCCAGCAGCCAAGATGGGCTTAGCAATCAGCCCCAGCATTTT.

This clone was seen only a few times. The J gene is TRBJ1-2, the V gene TRBV6-5, with 8 bases fitting TRBD1. The germline V gene has CDR1 MNHEY and CDR2 SVGAGI. Losses at the gene ends were 5 bases for V and 9 bases for J; bases not matched to a gene: 5. The CDR3 is 12 amino acids. The CDR3 DNA reads as TGTGCCAGCAGTCCCGGACAGGGACGCTACACCTTC. Translated, it gives CASSPGQGRYTF.

This clone was detected once. The chain recombines TRBV5-1 with TRBJ2-7, with 10 positions matching TRBD1. Trimming removed 1 base from V and 3 bases from J; junction bases left unmatched: 1. The CDR3 length is 14 residues. Per the germline V gene, CDR1 is SGHRS and CDR2 is YFSETQ. The CDR3 coding sequence is TGCGCCAGCAGCTTGAGGACAGGGGGCTACGAGCAGTACTTC. It codes for CASSLRTGGYEQYF.

The chain carries TRBV29-1 and TRBJ1-1; D gene ambiguous. CDR1 SQVTM and CDR2 ANQGSEA come from the germline V gene. The CDR3 is made up of 13 amino acids. V was cut by 5 bases and J by 0 bases, with 10 bases left in between. The chain's CDR3 is CSVTVSMNTEAFF. In DNA form, the CDR3 reads TGCAGCGTTACAGTCAGTATGAACACTGAAGCTTTCTTT.

V and J are TRBV6-1 and TRBJ2-1; unclear D gene. V lost 6 bases and J 9 bases, leaving 15 bases between the germline ends. CDR1 is MNHNS and CDR2 is SASEGT in the germline V gene. The CDR3 loop spans 13 amino acids. The CDR3 coding sequence is TGTGCCAGCAGCGGGCGCCTGGGCGGTGAGCAGTTCTTC. Its protein product is CASSGRLGGEQFF.

This clone was detected many times. The chain combines TRBV28 with TRBJ1-4; D is undetermined. CDR1 is MDHEN and CDR2 is SYDVKM in the germline V gene. Deletions cut 2 bases from V and 4 bases from J, with 8 bases between. This CDR3 has 14 amino acids. In DNA, the CDR3 is TGTGCCAGCAGTTTAGGCGGTGATAATGAAAAACTGTTTTTT. Residues: CASSLGGDNEKLFF.

The chain joins TRBV5-1 to TRBJ2-6; maybe TRBD2 (5 bases). The CDR3 is made up of 15 amino acids. CDR1 is SGHRS and CDR2 is YFSETQ in the germline V gene. Trimming removed 1 base at V and 3 bases at J, with 8 bases between. CDR3 protein: CASSLSGNGANVLTF. As DNA, the CDR3 is TGCGCCAGCAGCTTGTCCGGGAATGGGGCCAACGTCCTGACTTTC.

CDR3 region: CAWTRDTHSSGNTIYF. The DNA of the CDR3 is TGTGCCTGGACCCGGGACACCCACAGCTCTGGAAACACCATATATTTT. V is TRBV30 and J is TRBJ1-3; D is possibly TRBD1 (6 bases). CDR1 GTSNPN and CDR2 SVGIG come from the germline V gene (reference sequence). V was trimmed by 4 bases and J by 0 bases, leaving 16 bases between them. The CDR3 runs 16 residues.

This clone appeared a few times. CDR3 loop: CSVADSSYGELFF. CDR3 sequence (DNA): TGCAGCGTTGCGGACAGTTCGTACGGGGAGCTGTTTTTT. J is TRBJ2-2 and V is TRBV29-1; D perhaps matches TRBD1 (6 bases). The CDR3 has 13 residues. Trimming took 4 bases from V and 7 from J, leaving 13 bases between them. Per germline, CDR1 SQVTM and CDR2 ANQGSEA.

The chain combines TRBV19 with TRBJ2-1; weak D call: TRBD2 (5 bases). The CDR3 extends over 12 amino acids. The germline V and J ends were trimmed by 7 bases and 5 bases, with 9 bases remaining between them. CDR1 LNHDA and CDR2 SQIVND come from the germline V gene (reference sequence). CDR3 residues: CASNERNNEQFF. The CDR3 coding sequence is TGTGCCAGTAACGAGCGGAACAATGAGCAGTTCTTC. Looking up the rest from reference TRBV19 and TRBJ2-1 gives the full variable domain: DGGITQSPKYLFRKEGQNVTLSCEQNLNHDAMYWYRQDPGQGLRLIYYSQIVNDFQKGDIAEGYSVSREKKESFPLTVTSAQKNPTAFYLCASNERNNEQFFGPGTRLTVL.